Listed below are T cell receptor beta chains from one sample, sequenced in a study of blood T cells in healthy people across ages. TCRdb itself ran the 5' RACE reads through MiXCR, one entry per CDR3 protein. This repertoire shows about 800,000 distinct CDR3 sequences, roughly 25% found once; its top ten account for approximately 4%. The data also belong to a second study, concerning T cells of mothers and their children.

The sample consisted of blood. Receptors originate from a boy aged 5 to 17 in good health. The CDR3 runs from the conserved cysteine through the conserved F or W. The D gene is left open where the match is weak. For some rows the clone size is stated as once, few or many, or as a class when expanded; others skip it.

d_call: TRBD1
v_call: TRBV5-5
j_call: TRBJ2-3
clone_size: -
cdr3_aa: CASSPDRGRIDTQYF
cdr3_nt: TGTGCCAGCAGCCCAGACAGGGGGCGCATAGATACGCAGTATTTT

d_call: TRBD1
v_call: TRBV12-3/TRBV12-4
j_call: TRBJ1-4
clone_size: few
cdr3_aa: CASSRGGGRGPEETNEKLFF
cdr3_nt: TGTGCCAGCAGTAGAGGGGGCGGCAGGGGCCCAGAGGAAACTAATGAAAAACTGTTTTTT

d_call: -
v_call: TRBV20-1
j_call: TRBJ1-2
clone_size: few
cdr3_aa: CGDYGYTF
cdr3_nt: TGCGGGGACTATGGCTACACCTTC

d_call: -
v_call: TRBV4-1
j_call: TRBJ1-5
clone_size: few
cdr3_aa: CASSQLTASNQPQHF
cdr3_nt: TGCGCCAGCAGCCAACTGACGGCTAGCAATCAGCCCCAGCATTTT

d_call: -
v_call: TRBV4-3
j_call: TRBJ1-4
clone_size: few
cdr3_aa: CASSQDLGWGEANEKLFF
cdr3_nt: TGCGCCAGCAGCCAAGATCTTGGATGGGGGGAGGCTAATGAAAAACTGTTTTTT

d_call: -
v_call: TRBV4-1
j_call: TRBJ1-5
clone_size: few
cdr3_aa: CASSQVMSQPQHF
cdr3_nt: TGCGCCAGCAGCCAAGTTATGTCCCAGCCCCAGCATTTT

d_call: -
v_call: TRBV21-1
j_call: TRBJ2-4
clone_size: few
cdr3_aa: CATRVAAEKNIQYF
cdr3_nt: TGTGCCACACGAGTGGCAGCGGAGAAAAACATTCAGTACTTC

d_call: -
v_call: TRBV10-3
j_call: TRBJ2-7
clone_size: few
cdr3_aa: CAIRAGFNEQYF
cdr3_nt: TGTGCCATCAGGGCAGGGTTCAACGAGCAGTACTTC

d_call: TRBD2
v_call: TRBV20-1
j_call: TRBJ2-7
clone_size: few
cdr3_aa: CSAREPGGAREQYF
cdr3_nt: TGCAGTGCTAGAGAACCCGGGGGGGCCCGAGAGCAGTACTTC

d_call: TRBD2
v_call: TRBV6-6
j_call: TRBJ2-5
clone_size: -
cdr3_aa: CASSVAGVESSDF
cdr3_nt: TGTGCCAGCAGTGTAGCGGGGGTAGAGAGTTCGGACTTC

d_call: -
v_call: TRBV6-1
j_call: TRBJ2-2
clone_size: -
cdr3_aa: CASRWGAGELFF
cdr3_nt: TGTGCCAGCAGATGGGGGGCCGGGGAGCTGTTTTTT

d_call: -
v_call: TRBV3-1
j_call: TRBJ2-7
clone_size: -
cdr3_aa: CASSREQGTIYEQYF
cdr3_nt: TGTGCCAGCAGCCGCGAACAGGGAACTATCTACGAGCAGTACTTC

d_call: TRBD1
v_call: TRBV7-8
j_call: TRBJ2-2
clone_size: few
cdr3_aa: CASSRRFTGTGNTGELFF
cdr3_nt: TGTGCCAGCAGTCGCCGATTTACCGGGACAGGGAACACCGGGGAGCTGTTTTTT

d_call: -
v_call: TRBV19
j_call: TRBJ1-4
clone_size: few
cdr3_aa: CASSATAGVNEKLFF
cdr3_nt: TGTGCCAGTAGCGCGACGGCAGGGGTTAATGAAAAACTGTTTTTT

d_call: TRBD1
v_call: TRBV18
j_call: TRBJ1-1
clone_size: -
cdr3_aa: CASSHDRDGSSAFF
cdr3_nt: TGTGCCAGCTCACACGACAGGGACGGGTCGTCGGCTTTCTTT

d_call: TRBD1
v_call: TRBV28
j_call: TRBJ1-2
clone_size: once
cdr3_aa: CASYSSGTEPYGYTF
cdr3_nt: TGTGCCAGCTATTCGTCCGGGACAGAACCCTATGGCTACACCTTC

d_call: -
v_call: TRBV29-1
j_call: TRBJ1-4
clone_size: few
cdr3_aa: CSAQGQGGEKLFF
cdr3_nt: TGCAGCGCCCAAGGGCAAGGTGGCGAAAAACTGTTTTTT

d_call: -
v_call: TRBV12-3/TRBV12-4
j_call: TRBJ2-3
clone_size: -
cdr3_aa: CASSKTGTPSTDAEYF
cdr3_nt: TGTGCCAGCAGTAAGACCGGGACTCCTAGCACAGATGCGGAATATTTT

d_call: TRBD1
v_call: TRBV6-5
j_call: TRBJ1-3
clone_size: few
cdr3_aa: CASSFGQGGSNTIYF
cdr3_nt: TGTGCCAGCAGTTTCGGACAGGGGGGTTCAAACACCATATATTTT

d_call: -
v_call: TRBV7-9
j_call: TRBJ1-2
clone_size: few
cdr3_aa: CASSPPGSGGGWYGYTF
cdr3_nt: TGTGCCAGCAGCCCACCGGGATCTGGGGGCGGTTGGTATGGCTACACCTTC

d_call: -
v_call: TRBV27
j_call: TRBJ2-3
clone_size: few
cdr3_aa: CASGARSADTQYF
cdr3_nt: TGTGCCAGTGGGGCACGTTCCGCAGATACGCAGTATTTT

d_call: TRBD1
v_call: TRBV7-9
j_call: TRBJ1-4
clone_size: many
cdr3_aa: CASSLEQGSNEKLFF
cdr3_nt: TGTGCCAGCAGCCTCGAACAGGGGTCTAATGAAAAACTGTTTTTT

d_call: TRBD2
v_call: TRBV27
j_call: TRBJ2-1
clone_size: -
cdr3_aa: CASRLGASGRNEQFF
cdr3_nt: TGTGCCAGCAGATTGGGGGCTAGCGGGCGCAATGAGCAGTTCTTC

d_call: TRBD2
v_call: TRBV20-1
j_call: TRBJ2-5
clone_size: -
cdr3_aa: CSAREIGRLETQYF
cdr3_nt: TGCAGTGCTAGAGAGATCGGGAGGCTGGAGACCCAGTACTTC

d_call: -
v_call: TRBV6-6
j_call: TRBJ1-1
clone_size: -
cdr3_aa: CASSYEGVDEAFF
cdr3_nt: TGTGCCAGCAGTTACGAAGGGGTAGATGAAGCTTTCTTT

d_call: -
v_call: TRBV29-1
j_call: TRBJ2-5
clone_size: -
cdr3_aa: CSVAASVETQYF
cdr3_nt: TGCAGCGTTGCGGCATCGGTGGAGACCCAGTACTTC

d_call: -
v_call: TRBV27
j_call: TRBJ2-1
clone_size: few
cdr3_aa: CASSLINDEQFF
cdr3_nt: TGTGCCAGCAGTTTAATAAACGATGAGCAGTTCTTC

d_call: TRBD1
v_call: TRBV28
j_call: TRBJ1-4
clone_size: -
cdr3_aa: CTSSGTGSNTNEKLFF
cdr3_nt: TGTACCAGCAGTGGGACAGGGTCTAATACTAATGAAAAACTGTTTTTT

d_call: TRBD1
v_call: TRBV2
j_call: TRBJ2-7
clone_size: -
cdr3_aa: CASSNRDSNYEQYF
cdr3_nt: TGTGCCAGCAGCAACCGGGACAGCAACTACGAGCAGTACTTC